The clone carrying this T cell receptor (beta chain) was detected only once. The antigen remains unidentified. Its ends do not fully match the called genes, so a read error is possible. This sample was taken from a study of blood T cells in healthy people across ages. Study-level points and caveats: With donor CMV status unknown, expanded clonotype changes were possibly confounded. When set beside aged donors, long-lived donors presented more naive CD4+ cells and higher diversity.

Healthy individuals of Caucasian origin from Russia, aged about 6 to 95, served as donors. Then a second PCR, running about 7 to 11 cycles, was carried out with a sample-barcoded 5' primer and a J-beta primer mix. TCRdb analysed the 5' RACE reads with MiXCR anew, one entry per CDR3 protein. The table includes approximately 1.5 million distinct CDR3 sequences, about 31% detected once. Germline assignment: CDR1 SEHNR and CDR2 FQNEAQ (reference sequence). CDR3 length: 16 amino acids. The material sequenced was blood. The chain couples TRBV7-9 to TRBJ2-1; the match to TRBD1 covers 9 bases. The clonotype comes from a woman in her 30s in good health. Here the CDR3 DNA reads TGTGCCAGCAGCTTAGCAGGGGACAGGGTCCGCAATGGGCAGTTCTTC. This sequence encodes CASSLAGDRVRNGQFF.